These 17 T cell receptor beta chains originate from one sample sequenced in a study of immune characterization of retroperitoneal liposarcoma. TCRdb fed the PCR reads into MiXCR, producing one record per CDR3 protein. The sample has some 9,800 distinct CDR3 sequences; about a quarter are singletons. Material for sequencing was tumor tissue. The source of these receptors is a female donor with retroperitoneal liposarcoma.

At least ten counts were recorded for this clonotype. The V call is TRBV7-2, the J call TRBJ2-5; maybe TRBD1 (5 bases). CDR3 length: 12 residues. V gave up 0 bases and J gave up 11 bases, with 10 bases separating them. Germline lookup yields CDR1 SGHTA and CDR2 FQGNSA. In DNA, the CDR3 is TGTGCCAGCAGCTTAGCGCAGGGTGAGCAGTACTTC. It specifies CASSLAQGEQYF.

A few counts support this clonotype. The chain carries TRBV11-2 and TRBJ2-3; 10 bases agree with TRBD1. This CDR3 region has 15 residues. Germline CDR1 reads SGHAT; CDR2 reads FQNNGV. The trim removed 5 bases at V and 6 bases at J, leaving 8 bases unmatched. CDR3 sequence reads: CASSLGDRGGDTQYF. As DNA, the CDR3 is TGTGCCAGCAGCCTAGGGGACAGGGGAGGGGATACGCAGTATTTT.

The count of this clonotype is one. The rearrangement joins TRBV6-2 or TRBV6-3 to TRBJ2-5; D possibly corresponds to TRBD1 (5 bases). TRBJ2-1 explains the end of the DNA better; the J call may be wrong. This CDR3 comprises 12 residues. Looked up from germline, CDR1 is MNHEY and CDR2 is SVGEGT. The CDR3 region is CASSYTGLEQFF. CDR3 nucleotides: TGTGCCAGCAGTTACACAGGCTTGGAGCAGTTCTTC.

This clonotype was observed at least ten times. DNA of the CDR3: TGTGCCAGCAGCATATACCGGGACAGATCAGATACGCAGTATTTT. Translation: CASSIYRDRSDTQYF. This chain connects TRBV7-3 to TRBJ2-3; the match to TRBD1 covers 7 bases. V lost 5 bases to trimming and J lost 4 bases; unmatched junction nucleotides: 9. Germline loops: CDR1 SGHTA, CDR2 FQGTGA. This CDR3 is 15 amino acids long.

This clonotype counts as medium-sized. This chain uses TRBV12-3 or TRBV12-4 with TRBJ2-1, with a weak D call TRBD2 (6 bases). The end of the DNA is better explained by TRBJ2-7, so the J call may be wrong. The CDR3 has 16 amino acids. The CDR3 protein is CASSSFSGLSYNEQYF. In nucleotides, the CDR3 is TGTGCCAGCAGTAGCTTTAGCGGCCTCTCCTACAATGAGCAGTACTTC.

This clonotype was detected many times. The chain uses TRBV6-1 and TRBJ2-1; D not resolved. Trimming left V 5 bases short and J 13 bases short, with 12 bases between. Germline V gene sequence: CDR1 MNHNS, CDR2 SASEGT. This CDR3 comprises 11 residues. CDR3 bases: TGTGCCAGCAGTTCGGTCGGAAATCAGTTCTTC. Translating gives CASSSVGNQFF.

Of note for this clonotype: Because the CDR3's place on the DNA is in doubt, the DNA is left out and the CDR3 is given as listed by TCRdb. The CDR3 sequence is CASSDGQYLRAVLRAKNIQYF. This rearrangement joins TRBV6-8 to TRBJ2-4; TRBD1, as called in the table, went unchecked against the DNA. Including both end residues, the CDR3 is 21 amino acids long. CDR1 and CDR2 (germline): MNHGY, SAAAGT.

The table lists this clonotype with many counts. This rearrangement joins TRBV11-3 to TRBJ1-1; the D gene is possibly TRBD1 (5 bases). Germline V lookup: CDR1 SGHNT, CDR2 YENEEA. With 4 bases removed from V and 1 base from J, the gap between germline ends came to 13 bases. The CDR3 is made up of 15 amino acids. CDR3: CASSSRVGTNTEAFF. CDR3 nucleotides: TGTGCCAGCAGCTCTAGGGTTGGGACGAACACTGAAGCTTTCTTT.

This clonotype was counted only a few times. This chain uses TRBV27 with TRBJ2-1; D gene unclear. Germline loops: CDR1 MNHEY, CDR2 SMNVEV (reference sequence). This CDR3 comprises 15 residues. The V and J ends lost 3 bases and 2 bases respectively, with 11 bases between them. The CDR3 here is CASSFGGMTYNEQFF. The CDR3 DNA is TGTGCCAGCAGTTTTGGTGGGATGACCTACAATGAGCAGTTCTTC.

The CDR3, as DNA: TGTGCCAGCAGTTTTAAAATCCACGAGCAGTACTTC. This sequence encodes CASSFKIHEQYF. The chain has TRBV12-3 or TRBV12-4 and TRBJ2-1; D ambiguous. The closer fit of TRBJ2-7 to the DNA end suggests the J call may be wrong. The CDR3 spans 12 residues.

This clonotype was seen more than once but under ten times. The V gene is TRBV28, the J gene TRBJ2-7; 9 nucleotides align to TRBD1. Germline V gives CDR1 MDHEN, CDR2 SYDVKM. J was trimmed by 5 bases and V by 10 bases; bases with no gene match: 9. The CDR3 extends over 13 amino acids. This CDR3 reads CATITGGAHEQYF. The CDR3 DNA is TGTGCCACCATTACAGGGGGCGCCCACGAGCAGTACTTC.

This clonotype was seen a few times. The V gene is TRBV28, the J gene TRBJ2-1; 9 bases match TRBD1. CDR3 length: 15 residues. The germline gives CDR1 MDHEN, CDR2 SYDVKM. The V segment lost 3 bases and the J segment 5 bases; nucleotides outside the gene matches: 5. The CDR3 loop reads CASSFLGQGHNEQFF. The CDR3 bases are TGTGCCAGCAGTTTTCTGGGACAGGGCCACAATGAGCAGTTCTTC.

This clonotype was seen repeatedly, ten times or more. The V gene is TRBV6-1, the J gene TRBJ2-7, with D uncertain. Germline CDR1 reads MNHNS; CDR2 reads SASEGT. This CDR3 is 13 amino acids long. V was cut by 7 bases and J by 6 bases, with 16 bases left in between. The CDR3 region has the DNA TGTGCCAGCAATTGGGCGGCCGGGCGCGAGCAGTACTTC. It encodes CASNWAAGREQYF.

V is TRBV12-3 or TRBV12-4 and J is TRBJ1-2, with D perhaps matching TRBD1 (5 bases). V lost 5 bases and J lost 4, with 14 bases in between. The CDR3 is 14 amino acids. The CDR3 is CASSPGRSAYGYTF. The CDR3 DNA reads TGTGCCAGCAGTCCGGGACGGTCAGCCTATGGCTACACCTTC.

The chain employs TRBV4-1 and TRBJ2-4; TRBD2 agrees at 8 bases. V trimming: 3 bases; J trimming: 13 bases; junction bases outside the gene matches: 11. The CDR3 contains 14 residues. The germline gives CDR1 MGHRA, CDR2 YSYEKL. CDR3 nucleotide sequence: TGCGCCAGCAGCCACACTAGCGGATACAATGAGCAGTACTTC. It is translated as CASSHTSGYNEQYF.

In this sample, this clonotype turned up a few times. V usage is TRBV6-1 and J usage is TRBJ1-5, with D perhaps matching TRBD1 (6 bases). V was clipped by 0 bases and J by 5 bases, with 8 bases between them. In germline, CDR1 is MNHNS, CDR2 SASEGT. This CDR3 is 14 amino acids long. The CDR3 loop is CASSEAGGDQPQHF. The CDR3 DNA follows: TGTGCCAGCAGTGAAGCCGGGGGCGATCAGCCCCAGCATTTT.

This clonotype appeared a single time. V is TRBV5-1 and J is TRBJ2-1; 9 bases match TRBD1. The J call may be wrong; the DNA end is better matched by TRBJ2-7. The CDR3 is 14 residues long. From germline, CDR1 is SGHRS and CDR2 YFSETQ. The CDR3 sequence: CASSRDRVEDEQYF. In nucleotides, the CDR3 is TGCGCCAGCAGCCGGGACAGGGTAGAAGACGAGCAGTACTTC.